These T cell receptor beta chains were read from a single sample in a study of CD8 T cells in ankylosing spondylitis. Each CDR3 protein gets one entry after TCRdb re-called the 5' RACE reads with MiXCR. Counted here are around 210,000 distinct CDR3 sequences, 7% to 10% occurring once; the ten biggest clones make up more than 4%. The material sequenced was blood, either unsorted or a sorted T cell fraction (not recorded which). The receptors originated from a female donor with ankylosing spondylitis or in good health (not recorded which). The CDR3 runs from the conserved cysteine through the conserved F or W. Fields, in order: V gene, J gene, D gene, clone size, CDR3 protein, CDR3 DNA. The D gene is left open where the match is weak. Rows may omit the clone size; those that give it use once, few, many or a size class.

TRBV20-1,TRBJ2-1,TRBD2,many,CSADGLAGVANEQFF,TGCAGTGCCGACGGACTAGCGGGAGTAGCCAATGAGCAGTTCTTC
TRBV11-2,TRBJ1-1,NA,NA,CASSKGRGNTEAFF,TGTGCCAGCAGCAAGGGACGGGGGAACACTGAAGCTTTCTTT
TRBV7-8,TRBJ2-6,NA,many,CASSLSVFSGANVLTF,TGTGCCAGCAGCTTGTCCGTTTTCTCTGGGGCCAACGTCCTGACTTTC
TRBV5-1,TRBJ2-3,NA,many,CASSLVGSDTQYF,TGCGCCAGCAGCTTGGTTGGATCAGATACGCAGTATTTT
TRBV7-2,TRBJ2-3,NA,NA,CASSLLRDTQYF,TGTGCCAGCAGCTTATTGCGAGATACGCAGTATTTT
TRBV14,TRBJ2-1,NA,many,CASSPAGGAPYNEQFF,TGTGCCAGCAGCCCCGCTGGCGGAGCCCCTTACAATGAGCAGTTCTTC
TRBV18,TRBJ1-2,NA,NA,CASSPLGITVGGNGYGYTF,TGTGCCAGCTCACCTCTTGGCATAACAGTCGGGGGAAACGGCTATGGCTACACCTTC
TRBV5-1,TRBJ2-1,TRBD1,many,CASSLRQGSYNEQFF,TGCGCCAGCAGTTTGCGACAGGGCTCCTACAATGAGCAGTTCTTC
TRBV5-1,TRBJ2-6,TRBD2,many,CASSSQAGGPIRGANVLTF,TGCGCCAGCAGCTCCCAAGCGGGAGGGCCGATCCGGGGGGCCAACGTCCTGACTTTC
TRBV5-6,TRBJ2-1,NA,many,CASLLVGANEQFF,TGTGCCAGTCTTCTAGTGGGGGCCAATGAGCAGTTCTTC
TRBV20-1,TRBJ2-7,TRBD2,many,CSARLGLSYEQYF,TGCAGTGCTAGGTTGGGACTATCTTACGAGCAGTACTTC
TRBV29-1,TRBJ1-4,NA,many,CSVGVTNEKLFF,TGCAGCGTTGGGGTTACTAATGAAAAACTGTTTTTT
TRBV10-3,TRBJ2-2,TRBD2,many,CAISDEARTSGRATTGELFF,TGTGCCATCAGTGATGAGGCAAGGACTAGCGGGAGGGCCACAACCGGGGAGCTGTTTTTT
TRBV7-2,TRBJ2-7,NA,few,CASSPDRLYEQYF,TGTGCCAGCAGCCCTGACAGGCTGTACGAGCAGTACTTC
TRBV10-3,TRBJ1-5,NA,many,CAISEWPEGIHPSGQPQHF,TGTGCCATCAGTGAGTGGCCCGAAGGGATCCATCCATCAGGGCAGCCCCAGCATTTT
TRBV7-2,TRBJ2-2,NA,few,CASSPSVAVIGELFF,TGTGCCAGCAGCCCCTCCGTCGCGGTCATCGGGGAGCTGTTTTTT
TRBV11-3,TRBJ1-1,NA,many,CASSPGVPSEAFF,TGTGCCAGCAGCCCAGGGGTACCCTCAGAAGCTTTCTTT
TRBV29-1,TRBJ2-3,NA,many,CSVVRGVRTDTQYF,TGCAGCGTTGTGAGGGGGGTGAGAACAGATACGCAGTATTTT
TRBV3-1,TRBJ2-2,NA,many,CASSQLVSTGELFF,TGTGCCAGCAGCCAACTCGTGTCCACCGGGGAGCTGTTTTTT
TRBV6-1,TRBJ2-5,NA,many,CASRPGETQYF,TGTGCCAGCAGGCCCGGAGAGACCCAGTACTTC
TRBV6-7,TRBJ2-3,NA,many,CASSVPGTERTDTQYF,TGTGCCAGCAGTGTCCCCGGGACGGAACGCACAGATACGCAGTATTTT
TRBV5-5,TRBJ2-1,TRBD2,many,CASSLTPSGNEQFF,TGTGCCAGCAGCCTCACTCCTAGCGGGAATGAGCAGTTCTTC
TRBV5-5,TRBJ2-1,TRBD2,many,CASSLYSGNGEQFF,TGTGCCAGCAGCTTGTATAGCGGGAATGGTGAGCAGTTCTTC
TRBV7-2,TRBJ1-1,NA,few,CASSPRGGTRRTEAFF,TGTGCCAGCAGCCCCCGGGGTGGGACCCGAAGAACTGAAGCTTTCTTT
TRBV10-3,TRBJ2-3,TRBD1,NA,CAISENRGRATATQYF,TGCGCCATCAGTGAAAATAGGGGGCGGGCCACAGCTACGCAGTATTTT
TRBV2,TRBJ2-1,TRBD2,few,CASRTRTSGSLNEQFF,TGTGCCAGCAGGACGAGGACTAGCGGGAGTTTAAATGAGCAGTTCTTC
TRBV29-1,TRBJ2-1,NA,many,CSVGVGNEQFF,TGCAGCGTGGGGGTTGGGAATGAGCAGTTCTTC
TRBV29-1,TRBJ2-4,TRBD2,NA,CSVNGGGAKNIQYF,TGCAGCGTTAATGGCGGGGGAGCCAAAAACATTCAGTACTTC
TRBV7-8,TRBJ2-1,TRBD2,many,CASSLPFAGLGVDEQFF,TGTGCCAGCAGCTTGCCCTTCGCGGGACTAGGTGTCGATGAGCAGTTCTTC
TRBV6-2/TRBV6-3,TRBJ2-3,NA,many,CASSYRQGGDTQYF,TGTGCCAGCAGTTACAGACAGGGAGGAGATACGCAGTATTTT
TRBV5-1,TRBJ2-7,NA,many,CASRTGGAYEQYF,TGCGCCAGCAGAACCGGCGGCGCCTACGAGCAGTACTTC
TRBV5-1,TRBJ2-7,NA,many,CASSLVGMRGQQYF,TGCGCCAGCAGCTTGGTAGGGATGAGGGGCCAGCAGTACTTC
TRBV5-5,TRBJ2-5,TRBD2,many,CASRGTSGQETQYF,TGTGCCAGCCGGGGGACTAGCGGTCAAGAGACCCAGTACTTC